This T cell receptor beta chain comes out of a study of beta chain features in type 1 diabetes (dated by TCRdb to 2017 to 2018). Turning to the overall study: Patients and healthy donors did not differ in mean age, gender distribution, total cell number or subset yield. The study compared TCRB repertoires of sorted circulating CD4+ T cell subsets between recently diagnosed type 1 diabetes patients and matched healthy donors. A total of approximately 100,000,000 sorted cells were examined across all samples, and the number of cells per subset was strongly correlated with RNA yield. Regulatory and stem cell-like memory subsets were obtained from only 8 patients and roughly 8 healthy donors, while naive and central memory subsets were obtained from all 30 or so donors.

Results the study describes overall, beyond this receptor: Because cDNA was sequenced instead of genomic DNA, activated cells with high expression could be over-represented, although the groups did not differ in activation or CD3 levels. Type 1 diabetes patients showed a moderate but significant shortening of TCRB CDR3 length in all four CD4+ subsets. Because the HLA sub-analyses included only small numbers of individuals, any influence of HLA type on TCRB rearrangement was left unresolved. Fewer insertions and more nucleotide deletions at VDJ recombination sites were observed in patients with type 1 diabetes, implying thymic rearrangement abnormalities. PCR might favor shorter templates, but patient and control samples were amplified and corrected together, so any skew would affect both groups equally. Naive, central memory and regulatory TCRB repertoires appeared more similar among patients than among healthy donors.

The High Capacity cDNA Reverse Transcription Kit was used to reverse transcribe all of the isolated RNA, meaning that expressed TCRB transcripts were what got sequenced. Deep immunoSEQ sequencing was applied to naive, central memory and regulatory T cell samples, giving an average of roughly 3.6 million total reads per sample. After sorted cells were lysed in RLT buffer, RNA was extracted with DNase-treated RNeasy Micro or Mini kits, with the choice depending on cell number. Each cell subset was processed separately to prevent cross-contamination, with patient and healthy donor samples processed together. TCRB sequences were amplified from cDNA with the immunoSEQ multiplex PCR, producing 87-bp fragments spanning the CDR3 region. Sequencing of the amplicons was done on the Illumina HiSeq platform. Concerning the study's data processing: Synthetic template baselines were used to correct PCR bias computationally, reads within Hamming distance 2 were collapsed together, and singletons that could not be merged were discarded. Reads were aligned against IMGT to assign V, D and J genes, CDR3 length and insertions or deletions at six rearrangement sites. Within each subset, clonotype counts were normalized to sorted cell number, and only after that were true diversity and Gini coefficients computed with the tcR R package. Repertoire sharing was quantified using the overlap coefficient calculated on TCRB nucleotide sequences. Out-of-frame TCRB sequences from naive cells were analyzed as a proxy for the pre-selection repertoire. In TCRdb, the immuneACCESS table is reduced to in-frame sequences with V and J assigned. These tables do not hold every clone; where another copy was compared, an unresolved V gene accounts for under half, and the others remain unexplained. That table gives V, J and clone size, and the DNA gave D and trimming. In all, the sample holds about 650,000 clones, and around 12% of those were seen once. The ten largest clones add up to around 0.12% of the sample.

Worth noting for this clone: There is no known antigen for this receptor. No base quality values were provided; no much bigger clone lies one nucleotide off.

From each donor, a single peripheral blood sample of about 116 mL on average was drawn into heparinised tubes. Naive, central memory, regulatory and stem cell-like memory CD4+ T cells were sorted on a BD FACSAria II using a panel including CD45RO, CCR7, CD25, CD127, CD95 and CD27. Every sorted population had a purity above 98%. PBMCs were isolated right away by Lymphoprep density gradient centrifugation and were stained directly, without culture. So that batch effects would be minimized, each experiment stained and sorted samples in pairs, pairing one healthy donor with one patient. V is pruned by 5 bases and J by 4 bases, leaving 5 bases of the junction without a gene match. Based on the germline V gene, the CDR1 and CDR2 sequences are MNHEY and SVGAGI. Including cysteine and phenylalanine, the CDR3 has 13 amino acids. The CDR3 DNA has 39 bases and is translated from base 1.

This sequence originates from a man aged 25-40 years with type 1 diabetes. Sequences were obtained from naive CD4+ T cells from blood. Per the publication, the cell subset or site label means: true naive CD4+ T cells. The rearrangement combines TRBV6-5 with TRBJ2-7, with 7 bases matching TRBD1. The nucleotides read TGTGCCAGCAGTACAGGGACAGTTTACGAGCAGTACTTC. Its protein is CASSTGTVYEQYF.